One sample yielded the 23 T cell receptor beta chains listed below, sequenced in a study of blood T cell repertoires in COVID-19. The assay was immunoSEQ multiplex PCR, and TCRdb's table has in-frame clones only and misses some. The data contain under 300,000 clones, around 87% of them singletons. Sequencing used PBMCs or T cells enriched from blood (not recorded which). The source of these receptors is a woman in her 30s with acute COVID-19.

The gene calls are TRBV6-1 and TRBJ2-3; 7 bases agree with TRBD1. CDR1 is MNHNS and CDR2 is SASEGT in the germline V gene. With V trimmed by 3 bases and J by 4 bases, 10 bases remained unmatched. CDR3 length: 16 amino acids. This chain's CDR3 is CASSEKGGDGADTQYF. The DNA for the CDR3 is TGTGCCAGCAGTGAGAAAGGGGGCGACGGCGCAGATACGCAGTATTTT.

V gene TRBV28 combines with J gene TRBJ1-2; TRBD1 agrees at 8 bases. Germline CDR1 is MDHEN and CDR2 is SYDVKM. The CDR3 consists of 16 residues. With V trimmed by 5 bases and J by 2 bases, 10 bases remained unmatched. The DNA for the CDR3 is TGTGCCAGCAGTCTAGGACAGGGTCTCCGAAACTATGGCTACACCTTC. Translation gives CASSLGQGLRNYGYTF.

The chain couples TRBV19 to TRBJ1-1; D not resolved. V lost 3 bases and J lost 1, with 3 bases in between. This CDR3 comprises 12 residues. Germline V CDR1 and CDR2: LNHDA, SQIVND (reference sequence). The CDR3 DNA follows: TGTGCCAGTAGTATTCGGAACACTGAAGCTTTCTTT. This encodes CASSIRNTEAFF.

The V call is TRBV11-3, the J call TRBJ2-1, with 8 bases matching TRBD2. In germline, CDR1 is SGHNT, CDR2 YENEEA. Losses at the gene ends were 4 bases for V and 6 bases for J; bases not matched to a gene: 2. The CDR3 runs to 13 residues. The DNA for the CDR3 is TGTGCCAGCAGCTCGGGAGGGGGCAATGAGCAGTTCTTC. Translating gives CASSSGGGNEQFF.

This chain's CDR3 is CASSLGRANTGELFF. The DNA of the CDR3 is TGTGCCAGCAGCTTAGGTCGGGCGAACACCGGGGAGCTGTTTTTT. The chain links TRBV7-3 to TRBJ2-2, with D unclear. The CDR3 contains 15 residues. Germline values: CDR1 SGHTA, CDR2 FQGTGA. V was pared by 2 bases and J by 0 bases, with 7 bases between.

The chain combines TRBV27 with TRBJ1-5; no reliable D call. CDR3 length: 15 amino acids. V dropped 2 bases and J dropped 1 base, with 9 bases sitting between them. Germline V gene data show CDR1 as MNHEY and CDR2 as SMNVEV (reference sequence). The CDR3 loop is CASSLLGVSNQPQHF. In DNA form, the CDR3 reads TGTGCCAGCAGTTTACTCGGGGTGAGCAATCAGCCCCAGCATTTT.

The CDR3 region has the DNA TGTGCCACCCGTCCCGGGAACAGGGGGTACGAGCAGTACTTC. Protein sequence: CATRPGNRGYEQYF. The V call is TRBV24-1, the J call TRBJ2-7; 8 bases fit TRBD1. In germline, CDR1 is KGHDR, CDR2 SFDVKD. Trimming removed 9 bases from V and 4 bases from J; junction bases left unmatched: 10. The CDR3 is 14 residues long.

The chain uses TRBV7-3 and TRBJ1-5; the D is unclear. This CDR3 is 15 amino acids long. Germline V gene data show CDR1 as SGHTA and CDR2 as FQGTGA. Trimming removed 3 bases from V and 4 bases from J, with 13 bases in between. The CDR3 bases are TGTGCCAGCAGCTTTAGCTTGTCGGGGAATCAGCCCCAGCATTTT. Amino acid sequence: CASSFSLSGNQPQHF.

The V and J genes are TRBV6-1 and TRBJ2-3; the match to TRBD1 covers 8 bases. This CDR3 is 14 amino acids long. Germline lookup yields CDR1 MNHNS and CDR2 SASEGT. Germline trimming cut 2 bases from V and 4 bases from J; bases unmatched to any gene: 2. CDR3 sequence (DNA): TGTGCCAGCAGTGAAACAGGGGGAGCAGATACGCAGTATTTT. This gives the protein CASSETGGADTQYF.

The CDR3 is CAWGDRVNQPQHF. Here the CDR3 DNA reads TGTGCCTGGGGGGACAGGGTGAATCAGCCCCAGCATTTT. The chain employs TRBV30 and TRBJ1-5; TRBD1 matches 9 bases. The V gene end was trimmed by 5 bases and the J gene end by 4 bases; junction bases not matched to a gene: 3. Germline CDR1 GTSNPN, CDR2 SVGIG (reference sequence). There are 13 residues in the CDR3.

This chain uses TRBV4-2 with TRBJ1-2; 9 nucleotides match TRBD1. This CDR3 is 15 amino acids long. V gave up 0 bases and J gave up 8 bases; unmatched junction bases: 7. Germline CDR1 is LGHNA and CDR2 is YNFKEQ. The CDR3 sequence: CASSQDRQGVGGYTF. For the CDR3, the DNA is TGTGCCAGCAGCCAAGATCGACAGGGGGTCGGGGGCTACACCTTC.

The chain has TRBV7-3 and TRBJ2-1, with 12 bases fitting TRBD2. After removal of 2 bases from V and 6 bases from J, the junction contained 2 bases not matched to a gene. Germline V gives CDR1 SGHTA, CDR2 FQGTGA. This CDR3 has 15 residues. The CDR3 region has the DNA TGTGCCAGCAGCTTATCTAGCGGGGGGGCCAATGAGCAGTTCTTC. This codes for CASSLSSGGANEQFF. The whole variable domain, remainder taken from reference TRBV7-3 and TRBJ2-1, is GAGVSQTPSNKVTEKGKYVELRCDPISGHTALYWYRQSLGQGPEFLIYFQGTGAADDSGLPNDRFFAVRPEGSVSTLKIQRTERGDSAVYLCASSLSSGGANEQFFGPGTRLTVL.

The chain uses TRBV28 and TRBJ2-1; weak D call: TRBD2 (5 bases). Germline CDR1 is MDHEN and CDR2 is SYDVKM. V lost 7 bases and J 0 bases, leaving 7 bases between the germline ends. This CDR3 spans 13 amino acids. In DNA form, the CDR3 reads TGTGCCAGCACACGGGGCTCCTACAATGAGCAGTTCTTC. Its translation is CASTRGSYNEQFF.

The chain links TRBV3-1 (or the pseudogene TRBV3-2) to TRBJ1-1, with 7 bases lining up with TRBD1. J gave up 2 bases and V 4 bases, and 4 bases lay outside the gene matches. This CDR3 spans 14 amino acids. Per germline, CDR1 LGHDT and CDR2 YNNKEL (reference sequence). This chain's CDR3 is CASSPGQKNTEAFF. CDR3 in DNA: TGTGCCAGCAGCCCGGGACAGAAAAACACTGAAGCTTTCTTT.

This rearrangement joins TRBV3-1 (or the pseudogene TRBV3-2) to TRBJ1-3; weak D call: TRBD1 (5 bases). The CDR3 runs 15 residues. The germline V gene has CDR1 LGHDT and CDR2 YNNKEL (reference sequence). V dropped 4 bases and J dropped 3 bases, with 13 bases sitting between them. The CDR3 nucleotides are TGTGCCAGCAGCCGAGCCAGGGTCGGTGGAAACACCATATATTTT. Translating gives CASSRARVGGNTIYF.

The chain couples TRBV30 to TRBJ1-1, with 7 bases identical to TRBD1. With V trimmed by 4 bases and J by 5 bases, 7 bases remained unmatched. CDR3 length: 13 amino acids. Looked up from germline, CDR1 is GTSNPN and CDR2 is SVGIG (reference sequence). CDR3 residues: CAWNLQGRTEAFF. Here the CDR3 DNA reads TGTGCCTGGAACTTACAGGGGCGTACTGAAGCTTTCTTT.

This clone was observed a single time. CDR3 in amino acids: CASSPTGVSGEQYF. DNA of the CDR3: TGTGCCAGCAGTCCAACAGGGGTATCGGGCGAGCAGTACTTC. This chain connects TRBV5-4 to TRBJ2-7, with TRBD1 matching over 7 bases. The V segment lost 5 bases and the J segment 6 bases; nucleotides outside the gene matches: 11. Germline-derived CDR1 and CDR2 are SGHNT and YYREEE (reference sequence). The CDR3 loop spans 14 amino acids.

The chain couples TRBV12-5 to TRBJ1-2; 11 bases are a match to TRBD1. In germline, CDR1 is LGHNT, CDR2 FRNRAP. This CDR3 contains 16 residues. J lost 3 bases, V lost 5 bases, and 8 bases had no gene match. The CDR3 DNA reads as TGTGCTAGTGGTCTCCGGACAGGGGGCAATGACTATGGCTACACCTTC. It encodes CASGLRTGGNDYGYTF.

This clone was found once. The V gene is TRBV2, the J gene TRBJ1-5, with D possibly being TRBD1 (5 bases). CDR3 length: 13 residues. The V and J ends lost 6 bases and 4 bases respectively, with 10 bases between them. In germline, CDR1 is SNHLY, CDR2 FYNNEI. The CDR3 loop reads CASSREGNQPQHF. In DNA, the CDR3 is TGTGCCAGCAGCAGGGAGGGGAATCAGCCCCAGCATTTT.

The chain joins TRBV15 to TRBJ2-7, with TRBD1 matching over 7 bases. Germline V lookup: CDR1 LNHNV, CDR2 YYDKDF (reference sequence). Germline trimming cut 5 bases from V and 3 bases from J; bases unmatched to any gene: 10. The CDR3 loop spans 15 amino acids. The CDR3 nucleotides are TGTGCCACCAGCGCAGAGGCAGGGGGAAGCTACGAGCAGTACTTC. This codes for CATSAEAGGSYEQYF.

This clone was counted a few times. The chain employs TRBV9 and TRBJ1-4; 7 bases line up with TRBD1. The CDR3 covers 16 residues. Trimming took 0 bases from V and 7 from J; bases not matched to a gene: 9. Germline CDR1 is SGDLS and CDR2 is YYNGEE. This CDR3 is CASSVGLGGEIEKLFF. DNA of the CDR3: TGTGCCAGCAGCGTAGGCTTAGGGGGCGAGATTGAAAAACTGTTTTTT. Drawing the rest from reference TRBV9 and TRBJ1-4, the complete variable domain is DSGVTQTPKHLITATGQRVTLRCSPRSGDLSVYWYQQSLDQGLQFLIQYYNGEERAKGNILERFSAQQFPDLHSELNLSSLELGDSALYFCASSVGLGGEIEKLFFGSGTQLSVL.

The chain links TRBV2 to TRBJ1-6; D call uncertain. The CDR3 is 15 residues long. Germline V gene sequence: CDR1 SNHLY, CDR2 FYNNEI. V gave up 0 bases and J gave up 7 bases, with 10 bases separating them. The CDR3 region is CASSEAGGQNSPLHF. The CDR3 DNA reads TGTGCCAGCAGTGAAGCTGGAGGGCAGAATTCACCCCTCCACTTT.

CDR3 nucleotides: TGTGCCAGCAGCTCCGGGACAGGGGCTGAAAAACTGTTTTTT. It yields the protein CASSSGTGAEKLFF. The chain uses TRBV3-1 (or the pseudogene TRBV3-2) and TRBJ1-4; 10 nucleotides align to TRBD1. CDR3 length equals 14 residues. CDR1 is LGHDT, CDR2 YNNKEL, per germline (reference sequence). V lost 5 bases and J lost 7; bases outside the gene matches: 4.